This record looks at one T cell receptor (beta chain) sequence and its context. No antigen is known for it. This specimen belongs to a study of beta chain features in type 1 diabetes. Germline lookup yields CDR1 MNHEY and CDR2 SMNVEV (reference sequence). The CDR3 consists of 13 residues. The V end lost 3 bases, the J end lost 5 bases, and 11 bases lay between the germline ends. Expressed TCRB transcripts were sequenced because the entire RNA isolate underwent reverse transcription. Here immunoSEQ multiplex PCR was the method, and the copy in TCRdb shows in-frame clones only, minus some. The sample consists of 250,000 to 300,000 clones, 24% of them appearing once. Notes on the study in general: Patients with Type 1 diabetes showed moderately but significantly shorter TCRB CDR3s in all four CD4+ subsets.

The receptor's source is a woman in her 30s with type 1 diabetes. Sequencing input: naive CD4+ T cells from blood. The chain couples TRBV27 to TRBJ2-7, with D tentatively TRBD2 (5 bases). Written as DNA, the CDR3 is TGTGCCAGCAGTTTCGGGCTAGCAAACGAGCAGTACTTC. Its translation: CASSFGLANEQYF.